This is a list of T cell receptor beta chains from one sample in a study of cytomegalovirus exposure and HLA in healthy donors. The data were produced by immunoSEQ multiplex PCR, yet TCRdb's version contains in-frame clones alone and is incomplete. This sample has just under 95,000 clones, with over 70% found just once. Sequenced: PBMCs. The receptor source for this set is a girl aged 2 to 9 in good health and CMV-seropositive. Each CDR3 is given without its conserved first and last residue.

j_call,v_call,cdr3_aa
TRBJ2-3,TRBV6-5,ASTNTDTQY
TRBJ1-1,TRBV30,AWTVQGINTEAF
TRBJ1-1,TRBV28,ASSLSRASTWVHTEAF
TRBJ2-1,TRBV7-6,ASRGLADDNEQF
TRBJ2-7,TRBV9,ASSPLGREEQY
TRBJ1-2,TRBV7-2,ASSREPGQGSSDYGYT
TRBJ2-7,TRBV6-1,ASSSASGEYEQY
TRBJ1-5,TRBV19,ASSNSVRGHQPQH
TRBJ1-5,TRBV28,ASSPPQGTLRGQPQH
TRBJ2-3,TRBV19,ASSGVGLASADTQY
TRBJ1-1,TRBV28,ASSPSGTGGWGPEAF
TRBJ2-3,TRBV6-4,ASSRGADTDTQY
TRBJ1-1,TRBV27,ASSLSTGRVSEAF
TRBJ2-1,TRBV19,ASSFGTGEYNEQF
TRBJ2-7,TRBV6-5,ASSSPAGGTYEQY
TRBJ1-3,TRBV28,ASSTGTGGRTYTIY
TRBJ2-3,TRBV6-5,ASSYTFTDTQY
TRBJ1-1,TRBV9,ASSKWSSSGTEAF
TRBJ1-5,TRBV5-1,ASSFEDSLNQPQH
TRBJ2-1,TRBV7-9,ASSLNTLYYNEQF
TRBJ1-1,TRBV5-1,ASSSSGQGLGGTEAF
TRBJ1-6,TRBV7-2,ASSSEGGKNSPLH
TRBJ2-7,TRBV19,ASSIVLAAAYEQY
TRBJ1-1,TRBV28,ASSLSPTGVNTEAF
TRBJ2-7,TRBV5-1,ASSPGTSGNIGEQY
TRBJ1-3,TRBV6-1,ASGRGGLSGNTIY
TRBJ2-7,TRBV29-1,SVYGLAGDKGSYEQY
TRBJ1-1,TRBV29-1,SVDETGDTEAF
TRBJ2-1,TRBV30,AWSVTWRETQYNEQF
TRBJ1-2,TRBV28,ASSLQGQGARGYT
TRBJ1-2,TRBV4-3,ASSQELGTGVHNYGYT
TRBJ2-7,TRBV7-9,ASSLQGQGTQQY
TRBJ2-1,TRBV5-5,ASSSPVFGTSSPLNEQF
TRBJ1-5,TRBV4-1,ASSPTGYQPQH
TRBJ1-1,TRBV6-5,ASSSEFQTEAF
TRBJ1-2,TRBV30,AWSGNTIPNYGYT
TRBJ2-2,TRBV4-1,ASSQDGEGRAGELF
TRBJ2-3,TRBV29-1,SVEVVCCGLAGGTSTDTQY
TRBJ1-5,TRBV6-1,ASNSQPEGNQPQH
TRBJ2-2,TRBV29-1,SVPAGGPIGELF
TRBJ2-5,TRBV5-6,ASRPLTGMETQY
TRBJ2-7,TRBV28,ASRDGGLSHEQY
TRBJ2-7,TRBV7-2,ASSERHSGTYEQY
TRBJ2-7,TRBV9,ASSSRGTSGSPHEQY
TRBJ2-2,TRBV28,ASTRRVPGELF
TRBJ2-7,TRBV7-6,ASSPGTEYEQY
TRBJ1-1,TRBV7-9,ASSRSGTGATEAF
TRBJ2-1,TRBV5-8,ASSLNWRSEQF